This T cell receptor beta chain was profiled in a study of OX40 agonist ivuxolimab in advanced cancers. The CDR3 spans 11 residues. Trimming took off 1 base at V and 6 bases at J, with 4 bases between the two ends. Per germline, CDR1 SGHDT and CDR2 YYEEEE. Here immunoSEQ multiplex PCR was the method, and the copy in TCRdb shows in-frame clones only, minus some. This sample carries around 86,000 clones, 84% of them seen once, and the ten largest clones take under 3.5%. The V call is TRBV5-6, the J call TRBJ1-1; D remains unclear. The source is an adult with an advanced solid tumor such as melanoma, head and neck, liver or kidney cancer. The material was CD4+ or CD8+ T cells sorted from blood, obtained in a trial of the OX40 agonist ivuxolimab. CDR3 DNA: TGTGCCAGCAGCTTGCAGTCTGAAGCTTTCTTT. It translates to CASSLQSEAFF.